This record concerns one T cell receptor (beta chain) sequence. With MiXCR, TCRdb reprocessed the PCR reads. The sample includes approximately 35,000 clones, 35% to 40% of them seen just once. This sample stems from a study of metastatic and nonmetastatic thyroid tumors. The entire patient cohort was treatment-naive prior to thyroid surgery. The CDR3 is made up of 15 amino acids. Germline V gene lookup returns CDR1 MNHNS and CDR2 SASEGT. Trimming removed 6 bases at V and 6 bases at J, with 17 bases between. The TCR comes from a female donor with papillary thyroid cancer or a benign thyroid nodule (not recorded which). Some clones in this sample may be carry-over from other donors' samples. Material: tumor tissue. This sequence joins TRBV6-1 and TRBJ1-4; D gene ambiguous. CDR3 bases: TGTGCCAGCAGCCCGGAGGCAGGACGATATGAAAAACTGTTTTTT. It codes for CASSPEAGRYEKLFF.